Following are 25 T cell receptor beta chains from one sample sequenced in a study of blood T cells in healthy people across ages. PCR was performed a second time for about 7 to 12 cycles using a sample-barcoded 5' primer and a J-beta primer mix. MiXCR, run by TCRdb on the 5' RACE reads, gives a single entry per CDR3 protein. This table has around 940,000 distinct CDR3 sequences, 51% appearing once. Sequencing was done on a sample of blood. The receptors originated from a woman aged 55-70 years in good health.

The chain links TRBV12-3 or TRBV12-4 to TRBJ2-3; 7 positions match TRBD2. V shed 6 bases and J 3 bases; nucleotides not matched to a gene: 6. This CDR3 comprises 14 residues. CDR3 sequence: CASRPAGPTDTQYF. CDR3 coding DNA: TGTGCCAGCAGACCAGCGGGACCGACAGATACGCAGTATTTT.

The V call is TRBV25-1, the J call TRBJ1-2; D is unresolved. Germline values: CDR1 MGHDK, CDR2 SYGVNS. V lost 6 bases to trimming and J lost 4 bases, with 12 bases between them. This CDR3 has 13 residues. The CDR3 region is CASRVGIGYGYTF. The CDR3 bases are TGTGCCAGCAGAGTAGGGATCGGCTATGGCTACACCTTC.

This sequence joins TRBV2 and TRBJ1-2; 7 bases match TRBD1. The CDR3 contains 12 residues. The V and J ends lost 7 bases and 7 bases, in that order; junction bases with no gene match: 6. Germline loops: CDR1 SNHLY, CDR2 FYNNEI. The CDR3 DNA follows: TGTGCCAGCATCGGTCAGGGGGGTGGCTACACCTTC. Its translation: CASIGQGGGYTF.

The V and J genes are TRBV14 and TRBJ2-3; TRBD1 aligns across 8 bases. The germline V gene encodes CDR1 SGHDN and CDR2 FVKESK. The J segment lost 2 bases and the V segment lost 2 bases, leaving 9 bases of the junction unmatched. The CDR3 extends over 17 amino acids. CDR3 region: CASSQIWGQEDTDTQYF. CDR3 DNA: TGTGCCAGCAGCCAAATCTGGGGACAGGAGGACACAGATACGCAGTATTTT.

This clonotype showed up just a few times. The rearrangement uses TRBV20-1 and TRBJ1-1; a possible D gene is TRBD1 (6 bases). The CDR3 is made up of 13 amino acids. Per the germline V gene, CDR1 is DFQATT and CDR2 is SNEGSKA (reference sequence). Trimming took off 6 bases at V and 1 base at J, with 12 bases between the two ends. CDR3 in DNA: TGCAGTGCCATAGGGGGTCGGAACACTGAAGCTTTCTTT. Its protein product is CSAIGGRNTEAFF.

The V gene is TRBV3-1, the J gene TRBJ2-1; perhaps TRBD1 as D (5 bases). The CDR3 length is 14 residues. Trimming shortened V by 0 bases and J by 10 bases, and 13 bases separated the two germline ends. The germline gives CDR1 LGHDT, CDR2 YNNKEL (reference sequence). CDR3 nucleotide sequence: TGTGCCAGCAGCCAAGATTGGGGCAGCAGGGAGCAGTTCTTC. The encoded protein is CASSQDWGSREQFF.

The J gene is TRBJ2-1, the V gene TRBV2, with TRBD2 identical over 8 bases. The CDR3 extends over 17 amino acids. Germline loops: CDR1 SNHLY, CDR2 FYNNEI. V trimming: 2 bases; J trimming: 0 bases; junction bases outside the gene matches: 6. The CDR3 region has the DNA TGTGCCAGCAGTGAAACGCTCCTAGCGGGCTCCTACAATGAGCAGTTCTTC. It specifies CASSETLLAGSYNEQFF.

This clonotype was picked up a small number of times. The chain uses TRBV4-1 and TRBJ1-1, with D perhaps matching TRBD1 (5 bases). The length of the CDR3 is 15 residues. V was clipped by 2 bases and J by 2 bases, with 12 bases between them. The germline V gene has CDR1 MGHRA and CDR2 YSYEKL. The CDR3 DNA sequence: TGCGCCAGCAGCCAACTTACAGGTGGTAACACTGAAGCTTTCTTT. Protein sequence: CASSQLTGGNTEAFF.

This clonotype was counted at least ten times. The rearrangement uses TRBV27 and TRBJ2-7; 11 bases agree with TRBD2. The germline CDR1 and CDR2 sequences are MNHEY and SMNVEV (reference sequence). V was pared by 4 bases and J by 2 bases, with 4 bases of the junction left unmatched. The CDR3 covers 15 residues. CDR3 protein: CASSSLAGGTYEQYF. The CDR3 DNA is TGTGCCAGCAGTTCGCTAGCGGGAGGTACCTACGAGCAGTACTTC.

This clonotype has more than one count but fewer than ten. The V and J genes are TRBV4-1 and TRBJ2-1; perhaps TRBD2 as D (5 bases). With 0 bases removed from V and 9 bases from J, the gap between germline ends came to 15 bases. Germline V lookup: CDR1 MGHRA, CDR2 YSYEKL. The CDR3 has 15 amino acids. CDR3 in amino acids: CASSQDPNTRFEQFF. The CDR3 DNA reads as TGCGCCAGCAGCCAAGACCCCAACACTAGATTTGAGCAGTTCTTC.

The chain carries TRBV4-1 and TRBJ2-5; the D is unclear. The CDR3 runs to 16 residues. V gave up 2 bases and J gave up 11 bases, with 24 bases separating them. Germline V gives CDR1 MGHRA, CDR2 YSYEKL. The CDR3 spells CASSQRASALGNEQYF. CDR3 coding DNA: TGCGCCAGCAGCCAACGAGCGTCGGCCTTGGGAAATGAGCAGTACTTC.

Turning to this clonotype: Sequence at one end of the junction differs from germline and may be a read error. The rearrangement uses TRBV6-2 or TRBV6-3 and TRBJ2-5; tentatively, D is TRBD1 or TRBD2 (5 bases each). CDR3 length: 14 amino acids. CDR1 MNHEY and CDR2 SVGEGT come from the germline V gene. The CDR3 DNA follows: TGTGCCAGCAGTGACTCCGGGACCCAAGAGACCCAGTACTTC. Translating it yields CASSDSGTQETQYF.

CDR3 coding DNA: TGCGCCAGCAGCTTGGCCGGGACAGGGATCTCTGGGGCCAACGTCCTGACTTTC. As protein: CASSLAGTGISGANVLTF. The chain uses TRBV5-1 and TRBJ2-6, with 9 bases lining up with TRBD1. J was trimmed by 0 bases and V by 0 bases; bases with no gene match: 4. Germline values: CDR1 SGHRS, CDR2 YFSETQ. There are 18 residues in the CDR3.

The rearrangement joins TRBV27 to TRBJ2-7; 8 bases are a match to TRBD1. Germline lookup yields CDR1 MNHEY and CDR2 SMNVEV (reference sequence). Unmatched junction bases numbered 6, after V lost 3 bases and J lost 2 bases. The CDR3 is made up of 15 amino acids. The chain's CDR3 is CASSFLGTGTYEQYF. Written as DNA, the CDR3 is TGTGCCAGCAGTTTCCTAGGGACAGGAACCTACGAGCAGTACTTC.

The J gene is TRBJ1-5, the V gene TRBV20-1; 11 bases fit TRBD1. This CDR3 is 18 amino acids long. Germline V gene data show CDR1 as DFQATT and CDR2 as SNEGSKA (reference sequence). Trimming removed 6 bases from V and 2 bases from J; junction bases left unmatched: 15. CDR3 loop: CSATSGTGGLIGNQPQHF. DNA of the CDR3: TGCAGTGCCACCTCCGGGACAGGGGGGCTTATAGGCAATCAGCCCCAGCATTTT.

The V gene is TRBV20-1, the J gene TRBJ2-4, with a tentative D call TRBD1 (6 bases). There are 18 residues in the CDR3. V was trimmed by 3 bases and J by 3 bases, leaving 24 bases between them. Germline V gene sequence: CDR1 DFQATT, CDR2 SNEGSKA (reference sequence). CDR3 amino acids: CSASDLGSRRGYKNIQYF. As DNA, the CDR3 is TGCAGTGCTAGCGATCTGGGGTCTCGCAGGGGCTACAAAAACATTCAGTACTTC.

V is TRBV5-1 and J is TRBJ2-1; 7 bases align to TRBD2. CDR1 is SGHRS, CDR2 YFSETQ, per germline. Trimming removed 1 base from V and 2 bases from J; junction bases left unmatched: 9. This CDR3 comprises 17 residues. DNA of the CDR3: TGCGCCAGCAGCTTGTTCGCGGGAGACTCTCCCTACAATGAGCAGTTCTTC. Amino acid sequence: CASSLFAGDSPYNEQFF.

The chain combines TRBV2 with TRBJ2-7; 10 bases fit TRBD1. The CDR3 consists of 13 residues. J gave up 3 bases and V 11 bases, and 7 bases lay outside the gene matches. Germline loops: CDR1 SNHLY, CDR2 FYNNEI. CDR3 residues: CAGRTGGLYEQYF. The CDR3 bases are TGTGCCGGGAGGACAGGGGGTCTCTACGAGCAGTACTTC.

This clonotype was counted at least ten times. The J gene is TRBJ2-7, the V gene TRBV12-3 or TRBV12-4; 9 bases match TRBD2. Trimming at V came to 6 bases and at J to 6 bases, leaving 6 bases not matched to a gene. The CDR3 has 13 residues. In DNA, the CDR3 is TGTGCCAGCAGCTCGCGGGAGGGCGGCGAGCAGTACTTC. Its translation is CASSSREGGEQYF.

This clonotype was observed a handful of times. Here the CDR3 DNA reads TGTGCCAGCAGTGAATCCTGGGCTTCAGCTATCTATGGCTACACCTTC. Amino acid sequence: CASSESWASAIYGYTF. V and J are TRBV25-1 and TRBJ1-2; the D is unclear. The germline V gene has CDR1 MGHDK and CDR2 SYGVNS. The CDR3 is made up of 16 amino acids. V was pared by 1 base and J by 4 bases, with 16 bases between.

The rearrangement links TRBV6-5 to TRBJ2-3; 7 bases line up with TRBD2. This CDR3 has 18 amino acids. The trim removed 0 bases at V and 2 bases at J, leaving 11 bases unmatched. Germline CDR1 MNHEY, CDR2 SVGAGI. Here the CDR3 DNA reads TGTGCCAGCAGTTACTCGATATTTCTAGCGGAAAACACAGATACGCAGTATTTT. It is translated as CASSYSIFLAENTDTQYF.

The chain couples TRBV7-2 to TRBJ2-7, with TRBD1 matching 9 bases. J lost 6 bases, V lost 0 bases, and 6 bases had no gene match. The CDR3 loop spans 15 amino acids. Looked up from germline, CDR1 is SGHTA and CDR2 is FQGNSA. This CDR3 reads CASSLATGGVSEQYF. CDR3 in DNA: TGTGCCAGCAGCTTAGCAACAGGGGGCGTTTCCGAGCAGTACTTC.

This chain joins TRBV28 and TRBJ2-3; 9 bases align to TRBD1. V lost 4 bases and J lost 4; bases outside the gene matches: 6. The CDR3 has 15 amino acids. Germline CDR1 is MDHEN and CDR2 is SYDVKM. CDR3 DNA sequence: TGTGCCAGCAGTTCTTGGGGGACAGGGTCAGATACGCAGTATTTT. Its protein product is CASSSWGTGSDTQYF.

The chain uses TRBV7-2 and TRBJ2-5; D is perhaps TRBD1 (5 bases). Trimming left V 1 base short and J 5 bases short, with 14 bases between. Germline lookup yields CDR1 SGHTA and CDR2 FQGNSA. This CDR3 contains 15 residues. In DNA form, the CDR3 reads TGTGCCAGCAGCTTAGGAGGCAGGGTGGGGGAGACCCAGTACTTC. Encoded protein: CASSLGGRVGETQYF. Full variable domain (remainder filled in from reference TRBV7-2 and TRBJ2-5): GAGVSQSPSNKVTEKGKDVELRCDPISGHTALYWYRQSLGQGLEFLIYFQGNSAPDKSGLPSDRFSAERTGGSVSTLTIQRTQQEDSAVYLCASSLGGRVGETQYFGPGTRLLVL.

This clonotype came up a few times. This rearrangement joins TRBV7-3 to TRBJ2-1; no definite D call. V lost 5 bases and J 3 bases, leaving 11 bases between the germline ends. The CDR3 length is 14 residues. From germline, CDR1 is SGHTA and CDR2 FQGTGA. The CDR3 region has the DNA TGTGCCAGCAGCCTCGACTCCAGCTACAATGAGCAGTTCTTC. Protein product: CASSLDSSYNEQFF.